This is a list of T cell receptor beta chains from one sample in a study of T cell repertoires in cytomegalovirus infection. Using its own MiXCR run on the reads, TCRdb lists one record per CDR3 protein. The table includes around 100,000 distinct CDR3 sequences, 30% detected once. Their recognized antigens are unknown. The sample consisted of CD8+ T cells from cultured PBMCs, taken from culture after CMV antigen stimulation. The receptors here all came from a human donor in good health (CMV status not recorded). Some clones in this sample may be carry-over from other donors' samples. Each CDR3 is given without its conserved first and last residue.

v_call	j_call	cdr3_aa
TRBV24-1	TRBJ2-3	ATSDFGGTSDTQY
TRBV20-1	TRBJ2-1	SARRGGWLEQF
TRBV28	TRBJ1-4	ASSFFGSEKLF
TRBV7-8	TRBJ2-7	ASSSRGGDYEQY
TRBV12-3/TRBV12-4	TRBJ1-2	ASSYWRDYGYT
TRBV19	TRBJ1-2	ASSIPGSAYGYT
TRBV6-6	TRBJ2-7	ASSWSYEQY
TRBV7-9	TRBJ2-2	ASSARQATGELF
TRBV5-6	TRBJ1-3	ASSLMGGGHTIY
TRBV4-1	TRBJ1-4	ASSQERTGRNEKLF